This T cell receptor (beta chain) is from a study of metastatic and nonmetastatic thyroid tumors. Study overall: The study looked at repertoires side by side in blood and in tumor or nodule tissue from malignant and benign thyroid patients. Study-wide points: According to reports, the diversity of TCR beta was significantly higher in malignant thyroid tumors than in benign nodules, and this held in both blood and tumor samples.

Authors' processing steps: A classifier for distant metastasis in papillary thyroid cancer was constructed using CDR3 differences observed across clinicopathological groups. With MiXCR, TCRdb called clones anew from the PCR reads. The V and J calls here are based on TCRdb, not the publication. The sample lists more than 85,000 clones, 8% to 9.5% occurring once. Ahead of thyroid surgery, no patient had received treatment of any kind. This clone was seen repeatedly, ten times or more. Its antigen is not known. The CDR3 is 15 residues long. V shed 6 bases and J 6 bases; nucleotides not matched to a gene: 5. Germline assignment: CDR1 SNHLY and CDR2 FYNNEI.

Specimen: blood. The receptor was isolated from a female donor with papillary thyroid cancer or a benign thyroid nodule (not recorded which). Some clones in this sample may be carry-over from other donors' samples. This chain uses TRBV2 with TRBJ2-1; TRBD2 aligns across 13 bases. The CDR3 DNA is TGTGCCAGCAGAATACTAGCGGGGGGGTCCAATGAGCAGTTCTTC. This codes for CASRILAGGSNEQFF.